The T cell receptor (beta chain) described here comes from a study of T-cell reconstitution after alpha-beta-depleted transplantation in children. The TCRbeta library incorporated unique molecular identifiers. Using its own MiXCR run on the PCR reads, TCRdb lists one record per CDR3 protein. The table shows some 8,000 distinct CDR3 sequences, with over 9.5% occurring only once. The CDR3 runs to 12 residues. V gave up 5 bases and J gave up 2 bases, with 9 bases separating them. CDR1 is DFQATT and CDR2 is SNEGSKA in the germline V gene (reference sequence). Study-wide results and limits: The origin of alpha-beta T cells about two months after transplant was reportedly several hundred expanded graft clones. T-cell counts and diversity at one year post-transplant came mainly from newly produced T cells. Certain patients had high TCRbeta diversity at day 60, and it came from recipient T cells and thymic progenitors that survived.

This clonotype came up many times. The antigen is unknown. The sample was PBMCs, mostly from graft donor cells, taken 60 days after TCRalphabeta/CD19-depleted stem cell transplant. The chain recombines TRBV20-1 with TRBJ1-2, with D perhaps TRBD1 (5 bases). The sequence came from a patient aged 2-15 years who had a stem cell transplant for inherited bone marrow failure, so the T cells may come from the graft donor. CDR3 in amino acids: CSACRDNYGYTF. CDR3 bases: TGCAGTGCTTGCCGGGACAACTATGGCTACACCTTC.